A selection of T cell receptor beta chains follows, all from one sample in a study of shared clonotypes between healthy human individuals. Method: immunoSEQ multiplex PCR; TCRdb's copy keeps in-frame clones and lacks some. Counted here are over 2 million clones, 80% to 95% occurring once; the ten biggest clones make up roughly 0.34%. The source material was naive CD4+ T cells from PBMCs. These receptors were taken from a man between 18 and 29 years old in good health. Some clones in this sample may be carry-over from other donors' samples. The CDR3 runs from the conserved cysteine through the conserved F or W. D genes are given only for firm matches. Clone size appears in some rows only: once, few, many, or a class for an expanded clone.

>-|TRBV11-2|-|TRBJ1-1
TGTGCCACGAGCTACCTTCCGGGGGACACTGAAGCTTTCTTT
CATSYLPGDTEAFF
>-|TRBV19|-|TRBJ1-1
TGTGCCAGTAGTAACCGACGGGAAATGAACACTGAAGCTTTCTTT
CASSNRREMNTEAFF
>-|TRBV28|-|TRBJ2-7
TGTGCCAGCAGTAGGGCAAGAAGGGACGAGCAGTACTTC
CASSRARRDEQYF
>-|TRBV28|TRBD1|TRBJ2-7
TGTGCCAGCAGTCCAACCGGACAGGGTGCCTACGAGCAGTACTTC
CASSPTGQGAYEQYF
>once|TRBV13|TRBD1|TRBJ2-5
TGTGCCAGCAGCTTCGACAGGGAAGAGACCCAGTACTTC
CASSFDREETQYF
>-|TRBV19|TRBD1|TRBJ2-7
TGTGCCAGTAGAGGGGGCGGCGAGCAGTACTTC
CASRGGGEQYF
>-|TRBV5-1|-|TRBJ2-7
TGCGCCAGCAGCCCGGGGGAGGACTACGAGCAGTACTTC
CASSPGEDYEQYF
>once|TRBV10-3|-|TRBJ2-1
TGTGCCATCAGTGACCCCCCCGTCCCCAAGCAGTTCTTC
CAISDPPVPKQFF
>-|TRBV7-2|TRBD1|TRBJ1-1
TGTGCCAGCAGCCTAGAACAGGGGACTGAAGCTTTCTTT
CASSLEQGTEAFF
>-|TRBV30|-|TRBJ1-5
TGTGCCTGGAGTGCGGTTGACTCTAATCAGCCCCAGCATTTT
CAWSAVDSNQPQHF
>once|TRBV18|-|TRBJ2-2
TGTGCCAGCTCGCCCACAGTTACGAACACCGGGGAGCTGTTTTTT
CASSPTVTNTGELFF
>once|TRBV29-1|-|TRBJ1-3
TGCAGCGCCCTATACTCTGGAAACACCATATATTTT
CSALYSGNTIYF
>-|TRBV28|-|TRBJ1-4
TGTGCCAGCAATGAGGGTACGGACTTTAATGAAAAACTGTTTTTT
CASNEGTDFNEKLFF
>-|TRBV5-1|-|TRBJ1-3
TGCGCCAGCAGCCCCACGGCTGGGAGTGGAAACACCATATATTTT
CASSPTAGSGNTIYF
>-|TRBV6-5|-|TRBJ1-5
TGTGCCAGCAGTGGAGTGGGGTATCAGCCCCAGCATTTT
CASSGVGYQPQHF
>-|TRBV5-6|-|TRBJ2-1
TGTGCCAGCAGCTTAGGTGTGACCTACAATGAGCAGTTCTTC
CASSLGVTYNEQFF
>-|TRBV5-1|TRBD2|TRBJ2-3
TGCGCCAGCAGCTTGGGCGCTAGCGGGAGCACAGATACGCAGTATTTT
CASSLGASGSTDTQYF
>-|TRBV2|-|TRBJ2-1
TGTGCCAGCAGTGAAAGAGGGGGGGGAAAGTTCTTC
CASSERGGGKFF
>once|TRBV5-6|-|TRBJ2-2
TGTGCCAGCAGCTTGGACGGGTCGCGAGGCACCGGGGAGCTGTTTTTT
CASSLDGSRGTGELFF
>-|TRBV28|-|TRBJ1-4
TGTGCCAGCAGCTCACTTGCTGGGTCAGCTAATGAAAAACTGTTTTTT
CASSSLAGSANEKLFF
>-|TRBV25-1|-|TRBJ2-7
TGTGCCAGCAGTGAATATTATAGCTCCATCGGCGAGCAGTACTTC
CASSEYYSSIGEQYF
>-|TRBV6-5|-|TRBJ2-6
TGTGCCAGCGGTGTTGGCGTCGCTGGGGCCAACGTCCTGACTTTC
CASGVGVAGANVLTF
>-|TRBV11-3|-|TRBJ2-1
TGTGCCAGCAGCCCCAACGGCCGGAACAGGTACAATGAGCAGTTCTTC
CASSPNGRNRYNEQFF
>-|TRBV5-1|-|TRBJ1-3
TGCGCCAGCAGCGCTGCTACAGGATCTGGAAACACCATATATTTT
CASSAATGSGNTIYF
>-|TRBV5-1|TRBD2|TRBJ2-3
TGCGCCAGCACAGGTCTAGCGGGAAACACAGATACGCAGTATTTT
CASTGLAGNTDTQYF
>-|TRBV25-1|-|TRBJ2-1
TGTGCCAGCAGTGAAACCGCCTGGGGGCAGTTCTTC
CASSETAWGQFF
>-|TRBV2|-|TRBJ2-1
TGTGCCAGCAGGTTTGGGACAATTCCCTACAATGAGCAGTTCTTC
CASRFGTIPYNEQFF
>-|TRBV7-2|TRBD2|TRBJ2-1
TGTGCCAGCTTGGGGACTAGCGGAAGCAATGAGCAGTTCTTC
CASLGTSGSNEQFF
>-|TRBV7-3|-|TRBJ1-1
TGTGCCAGCAGCTGGGAACCGGGACACCTTGCCGTCTTT
CASSWEPGHLAVF
>-|TRBV7-7|TRBD1|TRBJ2-1
TGTGCCAGCAGCTTAGAGACAGGGGGGTATGAGCAGTTCTTC
CASSLETGGYEQFF
>once|TRBV5-1|TRBD2|TRBJ2-1
TGCGCCAGCACCCCGGGACTAGCGGGAGCTGAGCAGTTCTTC
CASTPGLAGAEQFF
>-|TRBV30|-|TRBJ1-6
TGTGCCTGGAGTTTGAGAGGGGGTGGTTCACCCCTCCACTTT
CAWSLRGGGSPLHF
>once|TRBV9|TRBD2|TRBJ2-1
TGTGCCAGCAGCGTAGAACGGGAGGTACACTACAATGAGCAGTTCTTC
CASSVEREVHYNEQFF
>-|TRBV2|-|TRBJ1-3
TGTGCCAGCAGCTGGACAGCCGGAAACACCATATATTTT
CASSWTAGNTIYF
>-|TRBV5-1|-|TRBJ1-1
TGCGCCAGCAGCTTGGGGGGCTTAAACACTGAAGCTTTCTTT
CASSLGGLNTEAFF
>-|TRBV28|-|TRBJ2-7
TGTGCCAGCAGTTTGGCAGCCGAGCAGTACTTC
CASSLAAEQYF
>once|TRBV20-1|TRBD2|TRBJ2-7
TGCAGTGCTCACCTAGCGGGAGGGGACTCCTTC
CSAHLAGGDSF
>-|TRBV30|TRBD2|TRBJ2-2
TGTGCCTCGATCTTCGGGACTAGCGGGAGGGCTCGAGGGGAGCTGTTTTTT
CASIFGTSGRARGELFF
>-|TRBV27|-|TRBJ2-7
TGTGCCAGCAGTTCTACAGGGACTCCCTCCTACGAGCAGTACTTC
CASSSTGTPSYEQYF
>few|TRBV30|-|TRBJ1-1
TGTGCCTGGAGTGTAAAGGGGCGGACTGAAGCTTTCTTT
CAWSVKGRTEAFF
>-|TRBV5-6|-|TRBJ2-7
TGTGCCAGCAGCCGGAGGACCTCCGAGCAGTACTTC
CASSRRTSEQYF
>-|TRBV15|-|TRBJ2-7
TGTGCCACCAGCAGAGATTCAAGGGTGGACAGGGAGGGCGAGCAGTACTTC
CATSRDSRVDREGEQYF
>few|TRBV27|-|TRBJ1-2
TGTGCCAGCAGTTTAGGGCCAGGGTATGGCTACACCTTC
CASSLGPGYGYTF